The rows below give T cell receptor beta chains drawn from one sample of a study of T cell responses to AZD1222 COVID-19 vaccine. The method was immunoSEQ multiplex PCR; TCRdb's version includes in-frame clones alone and lacks a portion of them. Found here are 130,000 or so clones, roughly 91% of them singletons; the top ten hold around a quarter. This specimen consisted of peripheral blood, obtained on day 0 of AZD1222 vaccination. These receptor sequences come from an adult in good health. The conserved cysteine and the conserved F or W are not part of the CDR3 here. D genes are given only for firm matches.

14	TRBV7-2	TRBD2	TRBJ2-5	ASSGRGLAGAKAQY
12	TRBV27	-	TRBJ2-7	ASSPRTGTYEQY
13	TRBV2	TRBD2	TRBJ2-7	ASRASSGASYEQY
12	TRBV3-1/TRBV3-2	TRBD1	TRBJ2-5	ASSPETGATTQY
14	TRBV2	TRBD2	TRBJ2-3	ASRRTSGGAPDTQY
11	TRBV2	-	TRBJ1-1	ASRGTVNTEAF
15	TRBV5-1	-	TRBJ1-2	ASSSQGGGRGNYGYT
13	TRBV19	TRBD1	TRBJ1-5	ASSPGQGTNQPQH
11	TRBV10-3	-	TRBJ2-7	AISPGGHNEQY
9	TRBV5-1	-	TRBJ2-1	ASSFGNEQF
13	TRBV5-1	-	TRBJ1-1	ASSLGGVRNTEAF
17	TRBV14	TRBD2	TRBJ2-2	ASSQVSGRSPWNTGELF
14	TRBV6-4	-	TRBJ1-3	ASSEGKRPEGNTIY
17	TRBV15	TRBD1	TRBJ2-7	ATSASLGLLVGQPYEQY
11	TRBV9	-	TRBJ1-1	ASSVGAETEAF
11	TRBV7-7	-	TRBJ2-3	ASSAQGADTQY
16	TRBV23-1	TRBD1	TRBJ2-4	ASSQSSGQGPEEGIQY
12	TRBV7-9	-	TRBJ1-6	ASSLEGRYSPLH
13	TRBV5-4	-	TRBJ2-7	ASSLQGTKAQEQY
17	TRBV24-1	TRBD1	TRBJ2-7	ATSDSGTGGAKSSDEQY
14	TRBV9	-	TRBJ1-6	ASSHTTDLALSPLH
11	TRBV27	-	TRBJ1-1	ASSLGTGTEAF
13	TRBV12-5	TRBD2	TRBJ2-6	AGGAGGTGPNVLT
12	TRBV19	-	TRBJ1-1	ASSIGGYDTEAF
12	TRBV19	-	TRBJ1-2	ASSIDTGNYGYT
11	TRBV18	TRBD1	TRBJ2-4	ASSPPDRELQY
15	TRBV18	-	TRBJ2-3	ASSPNLAGTSTDTQY
13	TRBV4-2	-	TRBJ1-4	ASSQDGPTNEKLF
17	TRBV6-6	TRBD1	TRBJ2-1	ASSSFQGQDLPSYNEQF
13	TRBV2	TRBD1	TRBJ1-1	ASGRAGGILTEAF
11	TRBV19	-	TRBJ1-5	ASRQFSDQPQH
14	TRBV10-3	TRBD1	TRBJ2-7	ASTTGGQGVSYEQY
15	TRBV5-4	TRBD2	TRBJ2-2	ASSFIAGGPYTGELF
13	TRBV7-6	-	TRBJ2-7	ASSLAPGVAYEQY
12	TRBV30	-	TRBJ2-2	AWRRLADTGELF
11	TRBV5-1	-	TRBJ1-2	ASSGGSSYGYT
13	TRBV11-2	-	TRBJ2-4	ASRLVGGVTDIQY
14	TRBV6-5	TRBD2	TRBJ2-1	ASSLLAGATYNEQF
10	TRBV7-9	-	TRBJ2-5	ASSSYQETQY
12	TRBV6-5	-	TRBJ1-5	ASINGGPGQPQH
14	TRBV30	TRBD1	TRBJ1-3	AWRIGQGAPGNTIY
11	TRBV7-8	TRBD1	TRBJ2-7	ASSSTGGVKQY
12	TRBV7-2	-	TRBJ1-2	ASKLSGQSYGYT
16	TRBV7-2	TRBD2	TRBJ2-3	ASSYPPTSGGNTDTQY
10	TRBV30	TRBD1	TRBJ2-5	AWSGQGETQY
14	TRBV4-2	TRBD1	TRBJ2-1	ASSQVGTVIYNEQF
15	TRBV11-2	TRBD1	TRBJ2-3	ASSYNPGTASTDTQY
14	TRBV24-1	TRBD1	TRBJ1-6	ATSDSSPGTGSALH
13	TRBV5-1	TRBD2	TRBJ2-1	ASSTAGGPNNEQF